What follows is one TCR beta chain and its context. The data belong to a study of blood T cell repertoires in COVID-19. The overall study: Sites in the United States, Italy and Spain provided acute and convalescent COVID-19 samples. PBMCs, B-cell-depleted T cells, or T cells provided the cDNA or gDNA that made up the material.

The germline V gene encodes CDR1 MNHEY and CDR2 SVGEGT. CDR3 size: 14 residues. The V end was cut by 0 bases, the J end by 10 bases, with 13 bases between. Original handling: Reference gene primer amplification gave nucleated cell count estimates. Sequencing was performed with immunoSEQ multiplex PCR; in TCRdb, only in-frame clones are kept and a portion is missing. V and J calls and clone size come straight from that table; D and trimming were deduced from the DNA. The sample has some 130,000 clones, around 73% seen once. V and J are TRBV6-2 or TRBV6-3 and TRBJ2-1, with D possibly TRBD2 on 6 matching bases. Sequencing was carried out using peripheral blood. This TCR was recovered from a man aged 55 to 70 who had recovered from COVID-19. The chain's CDR3 is CASSYSGEDWEQFF. The CDR3 DNA reads as TGTGCCAGCAGTTACTCAGGGGAGGATTGGGAGCAGTTCTTC.